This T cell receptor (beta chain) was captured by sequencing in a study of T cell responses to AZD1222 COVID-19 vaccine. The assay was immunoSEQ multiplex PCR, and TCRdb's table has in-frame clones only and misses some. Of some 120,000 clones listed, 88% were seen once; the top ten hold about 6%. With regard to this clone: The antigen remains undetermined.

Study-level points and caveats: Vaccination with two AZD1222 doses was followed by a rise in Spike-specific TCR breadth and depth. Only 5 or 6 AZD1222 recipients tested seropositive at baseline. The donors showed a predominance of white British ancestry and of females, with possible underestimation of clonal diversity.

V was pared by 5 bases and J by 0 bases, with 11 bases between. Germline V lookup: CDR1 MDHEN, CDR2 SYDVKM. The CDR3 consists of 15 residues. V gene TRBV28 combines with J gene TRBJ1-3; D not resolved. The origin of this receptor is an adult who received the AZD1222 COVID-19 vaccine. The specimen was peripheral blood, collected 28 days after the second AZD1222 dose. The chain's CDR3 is CASSTLKSSGNTIYF. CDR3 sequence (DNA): TGTGCCAGCAGTACACTTAAGAGCTCTGGAAACACCATATATTTT.